This T cell receptor (beta chain) was identified during a study of neurological immune-mediated disorders. This clonotype showed up many times. What it binds is unknown. 5'RACE with 10-nucleotide random UMIs produced the cDNA. Every sequencing run gave over 200 million TCR-beta sequences, taken from 15-18 subjects. TCRdb reprocessed the 5' RACE reads with MiXCR, giving one entry per CDR3 protein. Seen here are 35,000 to 45,000 distinct CDR3 sequences, roughly an eighth observed once, and the top ten hold about a quarter. General study results and limits: HTLV-1-associated myelopathy had the most TCR clonal expansion, and multiple sclerosis had the least, less than healthy controls. There were no CDR3 amino acid sequences shared by expanded clones across subjects, a result suggesting private repertoires in all groups.

V shed 1 base and J shed 0 bases, with 8 bases lying between them. Looked up from germline, CDR1 is SGHRS and CDR2 is YFSETQ. This CDR3 has 15 residues. This sequence originates from a woman aged 50 to 60 with HTLV-1-associated myelopathy (HAM/TSP). J is TRBJ1-5 and V is TRBV5-1; D not certain. Specimen: PBMCs. CDR3 nucleotides: TGCGCCAGCAGCTTGAGCTCGGGTAGCAATCAGCCCCAGCATTTT. The encoded protein is CASSLSSGSNQPQHF.